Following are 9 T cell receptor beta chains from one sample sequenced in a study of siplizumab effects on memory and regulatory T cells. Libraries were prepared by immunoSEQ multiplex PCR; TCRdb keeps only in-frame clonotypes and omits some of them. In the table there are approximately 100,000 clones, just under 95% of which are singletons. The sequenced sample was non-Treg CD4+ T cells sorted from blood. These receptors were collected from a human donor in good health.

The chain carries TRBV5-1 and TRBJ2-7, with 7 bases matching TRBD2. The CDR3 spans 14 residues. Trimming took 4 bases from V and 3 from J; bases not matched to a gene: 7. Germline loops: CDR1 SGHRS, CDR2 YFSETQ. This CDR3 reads CASSGGTILYEQYF. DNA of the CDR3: TGCGCCAGCAGCGGGGGGACTATACTCTACGAGCAGTACTTC.

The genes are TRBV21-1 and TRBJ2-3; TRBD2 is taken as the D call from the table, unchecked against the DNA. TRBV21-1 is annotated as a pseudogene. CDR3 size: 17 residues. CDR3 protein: CASSTGGRVGRTDTQYF. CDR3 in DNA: TGTGCCAGCAGCACGGGCGGGAGAGTTGGACGCACAGATACGCAGTATTTT.

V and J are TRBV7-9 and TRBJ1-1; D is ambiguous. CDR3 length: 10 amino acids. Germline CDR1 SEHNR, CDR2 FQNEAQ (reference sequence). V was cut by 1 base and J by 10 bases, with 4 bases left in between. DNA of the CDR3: TGTGCCAGCAGCTTAGAGTCAGCTTTCTTT. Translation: CASSLESAFF.

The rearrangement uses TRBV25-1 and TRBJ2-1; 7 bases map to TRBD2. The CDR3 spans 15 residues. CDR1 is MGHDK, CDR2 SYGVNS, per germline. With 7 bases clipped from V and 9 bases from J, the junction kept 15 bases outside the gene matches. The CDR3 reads CASTPRGGSIGEQFF. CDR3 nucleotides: TGTGCCAGCACCCCAAGGGGCGGGAGTATAGGTGAGCAGTTCTTC.

This CDR3 is CASSFGGHDTEAFF. In nucleotides, the CDR3 is TGCGCCAGCAGCTTTGGGGGCCATGACACTGAAGCTTTCTTT. This rearrangement joins TRBV5-1 to TRBJ1-1, with D tentatively TRBD1 (6 bases). Germline lookup yields CDR1 SGHRS and CDR2 YFSETQ. V was clipped by 2 bases and J by 3 bases, with 11 bases between them. This CDR3 is built from 14 residues.

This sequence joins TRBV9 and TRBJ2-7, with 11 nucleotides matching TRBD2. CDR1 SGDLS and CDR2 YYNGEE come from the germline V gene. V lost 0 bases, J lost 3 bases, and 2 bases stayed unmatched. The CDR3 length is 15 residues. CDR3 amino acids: CASSVALAGDYEQYF. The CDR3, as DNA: TGTGCCAGCAGCGTAGCACTAGCGGGAGACTACGAGCAGTACTTC.

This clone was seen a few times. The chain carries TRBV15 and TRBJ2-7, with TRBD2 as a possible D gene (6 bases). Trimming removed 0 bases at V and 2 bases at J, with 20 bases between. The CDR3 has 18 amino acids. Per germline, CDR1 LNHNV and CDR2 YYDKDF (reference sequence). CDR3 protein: CATSRDPLGTDRPYEQYF. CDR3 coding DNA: TGTGCCACCAGCAGAGATCCTCTCGGGACTGATCGTCCCTACGAGCAGTACTTC.

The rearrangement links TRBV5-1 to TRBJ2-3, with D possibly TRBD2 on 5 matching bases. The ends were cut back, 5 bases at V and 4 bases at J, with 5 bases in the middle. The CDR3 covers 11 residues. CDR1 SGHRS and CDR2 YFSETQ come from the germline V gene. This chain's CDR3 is CASRDSDTQYF. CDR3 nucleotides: TGCGCCAGCAGGGACTCAGATACGCAGTATTTT.

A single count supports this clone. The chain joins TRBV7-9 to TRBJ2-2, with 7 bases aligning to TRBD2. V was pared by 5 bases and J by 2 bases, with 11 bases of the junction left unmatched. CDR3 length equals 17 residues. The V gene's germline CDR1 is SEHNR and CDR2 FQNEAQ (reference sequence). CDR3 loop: CASSPLTSRQNTGELFF. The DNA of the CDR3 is TGTGCCAGCAGCCCATTGACTAGCCGCCAAAACACCGGGGAGCTGTTTTTT.